The present T cell receptor (beta chain) was sequenced within a study of T-cell memory formation after mild COVID-19. One entry per CDR3 protein, called by TCRdb with MiXCR from the 5' RACE reads. Among around 310,000 distinct CDR3 sequences, 20% to 25% were seen once, and the ten largest hold over 20%. The sequencing input was PBMCs or a T cell subset sorted from them (not recorded which). The TCR sequence derives from a man younger than 30 who had mild COVID-19 (a few samples of this study predate the infection). Cell type and time point are not known.

CDR3 residues: CASRGYSYTDTQYF. The CDR3 DNA reads TGTGCCAGCAGGGGTTATAGTTATACGGATACGCAGTATTTT. The rearrangement uses TRBV6-5 and TRBJ2-3; no clear D gene. CDR3 size: 14 residues. Trimming removed 6 bases at V and 6 bases at J, with 16 bases between. From germline, CDR1 is MNHEY and CDR2 SVGAGI.